Each of the 3 T cell receptor beta chains below was sequenced from the same sample in a study of Graves' ophthalmopathy and Graves' hyperthyroidism. Beta-chain TCR CDR3 regions were amplified from RNA transcripts. First-round RT-PCR relied on HTBI primers, and a second-round multiplex PCR came next. MiXCR was run by TCRdb on the multiplex PCR reads, yielding one entry per CDR3 protein. The sample holds roughly 400,000 distinct CDR3 sequences, around 16% seen once. The sample consisted of peripheral blood. The receptor source for this set is a woman younger than 35 with Graves' ophthalmopathy.

This clonotype has at least ten counts. CDR3 in amino acids: CASSLAGQGSGYTF. In DNA, the CDR3 is TGCGCCAGCAGCTTAGCCGGACAGGGGTCCGGCTACACCTTC. The chain recombines TRBV5-1 with TRBJ1-2; TRBD1 agrees at 9 bases. The junction had 7 bases not matched to a gene; V was cut back by 2 bases and J by 8 bases. This CDR3 has 14 residues. In germline, CDR1 is SGHRS, CDR2 YFSETQ.

This clonotype showed up many times. The chain carries TRBV20-1 and TRBJ2-5, with 8 bases matching TRBD2. Unmatched junction bases numbered 8, after V lost 3 bases and J lost 5 bases. The CDR3 totals 14 residues. Per the germline V gene, CDR1 is DFQATT and CDR2 is SNEGSKA (reference sequence). This CDR3 reads CSASGGAVDETQYF. The DNA of the CDR3 is TGCAGTGCTAGCGGGGGGGCCGTGGATGAGACCCAGTACTTC.

This clonotype appeared many times. This chain connects TRBV5-6 to TRBJ2-7; D is perhaps TRBD1 or TRBD2 (5 bases each). CDR1 is SGHDT and CDR2 is YYEEEE in the germline V gene. This CDR3 has 18 amino acids. The germline V and J ends were trimmed by 1 base and 4 bases, with 24 bases remaining between them. CDR3 amino acids: CASSLCQGDRVCVYEQYF. The CDR3 nucleotides read TGTGCCAGCAGCTTGTGCCAGGGAGACCGGGTCTGTGTATACGAGCAGTACTTC.